This record looks at one T cell receptor beta chain sequence and its context. What it binds is not known. This specimen comes from a study of T cell responses to AZD1222 COVID-19 vaccine. TCRdb keeps only in-frame clones here, not all; method: immunoSEQ multiplex PCR. The sample holds about 130,000 clones, 90% to 95% seen once. The CDR3 has 13 residues. CDR1 and CDR2 from the germline V gene are GTSNPN and SVGIG (reference sequence). With 2 bases removed from V and 7 bases from J, the gap between germline ends came to 9 bases. Regarding the study as a whole: The repertoires were collected only after the peak T cell response. Distributed over spike, vaccine-associated CD4 TCRs predominated at 160-218 and 743-854. Reports indicate that nearly half of spike-specific TCRs are directed at unmutated variant regions.

The chain has TRBV30 and TRBJ1-6; TRBD1 might be the D (5 bases). The sequence was collected from an adult in good health. Source: peripheral blood, taken on day 0 of AZD1222 vaccination. CDR3 nucleotide sequence: TGTGCCTGGAGTCCATCAGGGAATTCACCCCTCCACTTT. It encodes CAWSPSGNSPLHF.